Below are 14 T cell receptor beta chains sequenced from a single sample in a study of CD4 T cells in relation to SARS-CoV-2 and coronaviruses (dated by TCRdb to about 2021). Libraries were prepared through the immunoSEQ multiplex PCR assay. Imported from immuneACCESS, the table was reduced by TCRdb to in-frame sequences with V and J called. These copies leave out some clones; in studies compared against another copy, an unresolved V gene accounts for under half, and the cause of the remainder is not known. The sample table contains 35,000 to 40,000 clones; only one count was recorded for around 85% of them. In total, the top ten clones hold around 3.3% of the sample. The material sequenced was memory CD4+ T cells from PBMCs. What this sample's cell subset or site label stands for: memory (non-naive) CD4+ T cells. Source of these receptors: an adult with COVID-19.

V is TRBV7-9 and J is TRBJ2-5; D not certain. V was clipped by 1 base and J by 1 base, with 10 bases between them. The CDR3 has 15 amino acids. Germline CDR1 and CDR2: SEHNR and FQNEAQ (reference sequence). The CDR3 bases are TGTGCCAGCAGCTTAGTACCAGCTATCCAAGAGACCCAGTACTTC. It encodes CASSLVPAIQETQYF. The full variable domain, rest sourced from reference TRBV7-9 and TRBJ2-5, is DTGVSQNPRHKITKRGQNVTFRCDPISEHNRLYWYRQTLGQGPEFLTYFQNEAQLEKSRLLSDRFSAERPKGSFSTLEIQRTEQGDSAMYLCASSLVPAIQETQYFGPGTRLLVL.

The CDR3 DNA follows: TGTGCCAGCAGCCGAGACCTGGATGAGCAGTTCTTC. Protein sequence: CASSRDLDEQFF. J is TRBJ2-1 and V is TRBV6-5; D unresolved. Germline CDR1 MNHEY, CDR2 SVGAGI. This CDR3 region has 12 residues. Trimming left V 6 bases short and J 8 bases short, with 11 bases between.

This sequence joins TRBV13 and TRBJ2-1; D remains unclear. The V gene lost 1 base and the J gene lost 4 bases, with 5 bases spanning the gap. CDR3 length: 13 residues. Germline CDR1 is PRHDT and CDR2 is FYEKMQ (reference sequence). The CDR3: CASSLDSYNEQFF. The DNA for the CDR3 is TGTGCCAGCAGCTTAGATTCTTACAATGAGCAGTTCTTC.

The chain employs TRBV30 and TRBJ2-3; 7 bases are a match to TRBD2. This CDR3 comprises 15 residues. V trimming: 7 bases; J trimming: 2 bases; junction bases outside the gene matches: 12. The germline V gene encodes CDR1 GTSNPN and CDR2 SVGIG (reference sequence). CDR3 region: CASQPPSGNTDTQYF. CDR3 nucleotide sequence: TGTGCCTCCCAACCCCCCAGCGGGAACACAGATACGCAGTATTTT.

This chain uses TRBV18 with TRBJ1-5, with unresolved D. V was clipped by 6 bases and J by 7 bases, with 16 bases between them. CDR3 length equals 14 residues. The V gene's germline CDR1 is KGHSH and CDR2 LQKENI. CDR3: CASSGSGKGQPQHF. In nucleotides, the CDR3 is TGTGCCAGCTCCGGGTCCGGGAAAGGCCAGCCCCAGCATTTT.

The chain links TRBV5-1 to TRBJ2-7; the D call may be TRBD1 or TRBD2 (6 bases each). The V gene's germline CDR1 is SGHRS and CDR2 YFSETQ. Trimming shortened V by 1 base and J by 2 bases, and 13 bases separated the two germline ends. The CDR3 loop spans 15 amino acids. The CDR3 coding sequence is TGCGCCAGCAGCTTGTTGGGGGGCAGCGCCTACGAGCAGTACTTC. As protein: CASSLLGGSAYEQYF.

This clone showed up just once. The chain combines TRBV5-1 with TRBJ2-4, with D possibly being TRBD1 (8 bases). CDR1 is SGHRS, CDR2 YFSETQ, per germline. The V and J ends lost 7 bases and 9 bases respectively, with 17 bases between them. The CDR3 loop spans 13 amino acids. The CDR3, as DNA: TGCGCCAGCGGCACAGGGGGGGGAATCATTCAGTACTTC. Its protein product is CASGTGGGIIQYF. Using reference TRBV5-1 and TRBJ2-4 for the parts outside the CDR3, the full variable domain is KAGVTQTPRYLIKTRGQQVTLSCSPISGHRSVSWYQQTPGQGLQFLFEYFSETQRNKGNFPGRFSGRQFSNSRSEMNVSTLELGDSALYLCASGTGGGIIQYFGAGTRLSVL.

The chain employs TRBV14 and TRBJ2-5, with D maybe TRBD2 (6 bases). Germline CDR1 reads SGHDN; CDR2 reads FVKESK. The V gene lost 6 bases and the J gene lost 7 bases, with 21 bases spanning the gap. The CDR3 spans 15 residues. CDR3 in amino acids: CASSRLGGLEGTQYF. DNA for the CDR3: TGTGCCAGCAGTCGCCTCGGGGGACTGGAAGGGACCCAGTACTTC.

The chain couples TRBV28 to TRBJ2-5; D is possibly TRBD2 (6 bases). V shed 6 bases and J shed 5 bases, with 16 bases lying between them. The CDR3 runs 14 residues. Per germline, CDR1 MDHEN and CDR2 SYDVKM. The CDR3 sequence is CASRRSGRRETQYF. CDR3 nucleotides: TGTGCCAGCAGGCGGTCGGGGAGGAGGGAGACCCAGTACTTC.

This clone was seen more than once but under ten times. This sequence joins TRBV14 and TRBJ1-2; no firm D call. CDR1 SGHDN and CDR2 FVKESK come from the germline V gene. There are 13 residues in the CDR3. The V end was cut by 4 bases, the J end by 6 bases, with 12 bases between. The CDR3 region is CASSRERFDGYTF. CDR3 DNA: TGTGCCAGCAGCCGAGAACGTTTTGATGGCTACACCTTC.

The rearrangement uses TRBV3-1 (or the pseudogene TRBV3-2) and TRBJ2-2; D unclear. Germline V gene lookup returns CDR1 LGHDT and CDR2 YNNKEL (reference sequence). CDR3 length: 13 amino acids. Trimming stripped 6 bases from V and 4 bases from J, with 9 bases between. The DNA of the CDR3 is TGTGCCAGCAGGCAAAGGAGCACCGGGGAGCTGTTTTTT. It is translated as CASRQRSTGELFF.

The V and J genes are TRBV5-1 and TRBJ2-3; 9 bases are a match to TRBD2. The germline CDR1 and CDR2 sequences are SGHRS and YFSETQ. V was clipped by 3 bases and J by 3 bases; unmatched bases: 8. This CDR3 contains 16 residues. In DNA, the CDR3 is TGCGCCAGCAGCTCAATAGCGGGAGTTGTGACAGATACGCAGTATTTT. It is translated as CASSSIAGVVTDTQYF.

Only one count was recorded for this clone. The chain has TRBV27 and TRBJ2-5, with a weak D call TRBD1 (6 bases). Germline V gives CDR1 MNHEY, CDR2 SMNVEV (reference sequence). CDR3 size: 14 residues. With 5 bases removed from V and 3 bases from J, the gap between germline ends came to 13 bases. CDR3 sequence reads: CASSRTGQKETQYF. The CDR3 nucleotides read TGTGCCAGCAGTCGCACCGGACAGAAAGAGACCCAGTACTTC.

The genes are TRBV7-6 and TRBJ2-3; D unclear. CDR1 and CDR2 (germline): SGHVS, FNYEAQ. This CDR3 is 15 amino acids long. Trimming stripped 2 bases from V and 2 bases from J, with 11 bases between. The chain's CDR3 is CASSLNSAPTDTQYF. CDR3 sequence (DNA): TGTGCCAGCAGCTTAAATTCGGCGCCCACAGATACGCAGTATTTT.